The next 4 T cell receptor beta chains were all read from a single sample in a study of cytomegalovirus exposure and HLA in healthy donors. The protocol was immunoSEQ multiplex PCR, while the TCRdb copy is restricted to in-frame clones and leaves out a portion. Here the sample spans 99,000 or so clones, about 88% being singletons. The specimen was PBMCs. Every receptor here comes from a woman in her late teens or twenties in good health and CMV-seropositive.

The rearrangement links TRBV10-3 to TRBJ1-5; a weak D match, TRBD1 (5 bases). Trimming removed 10 bases from V and 3 bases from J, with 10 bases in between. The germline V gene has CDR1 ENHRY and CDR2 SYGVKD. CDR3 length: 12 residues. The CDR3 nucleotides read TGTGCCAACGGGGGTGTCAATCAGCCCCAGCATTTT. Protein: CANGGVNQPQHF.

The table lists this clone with a count of one. V gene TRBV6-4 combines with J gene TRBJ1-2; TRBD1 might be the D (5 bases). The CDR3 length is 15 residues. Trimming took off 1 base at V and 4 bases at J, with 13 bases between the two ends. The V gene's germline CDR1 is MRHNA and CDR2 SNTAGT. Here the CDR3 reads CASSDWGRELYGYTF. The DNA of the CDR3 is TGTGCCAGCAGTGACTGGGGCCGCGAACTCTATGGCTACACCTTC.

This clone has just a few counts. This chain connects TRBV5-1 to TRBJ1-4, with D possibly being TRBD1 (6 bases). Trimming cost V 0 bases and J 7 bases, with 16 bases left between them. Germline values: CDR1 SGHRS, CDR2 YFSETQ. This CDR3 region has 16 residues. The CDR3 DNA is TGCGCCAGCAGCTTGGAGGGGCAGGGGTCGTTTGAAAAACTGTTTTTT. Translated, it gives CASSLEGQGSFEKLFF.

The genes are TRBV5-5 and TRBJ2-1; 7 nucleotides agree with TRBD2. This CDR3 has 13 amino acids. Trimming at V came to 4 bases and at J to 5 bases, leaving 3 bases not matched to a gene. Germline CDR1 SGHKS, CDR2 YYEKEE (reference sequence). CDR3 in DNA: TGTGCCAGCAGCCAACTAGCGAACAATGAGCAGTTCTTC. Protein product: CASSQLANNEQFF.